Below are 23 T cell receptor beta chains sequenced from a single sample in a study of blood T cells in healthy people across ages. The second PCR ran about 6 to 11 cycles with a sample-barcoded 5' primer and J-beta primers. From the 5' RACE reads, TCRdb called clonotypes with MiXCR, one entry per CDR3 protein. The sample contains over 500,000 distinct CDR3 sequences, under 65% of which appear only once. The sample was blood. All receptors come from a woman older than 75 in good health.

This sequence joins TRBV11-2 and TRBJ2-5; D not resolved. This CDR3 is built from 14 residues. The V gene lost 3 bases and the J gene lost 3 bases, with 11 bases spanning the gap. CDR1 SGHAT and CDR2 FQNNGV come from the germline V gene. The CDR3 DNA reads as TGTGCCAGCAGCTTTGCCGGGCCGAAAGAGACCCAGTACTTC. Translating gives CASSFAGPKETQYF.

The chain is built from TRBV3-1 and TRBJ2-7; TRBD1 agrees at 7 bases. Trimming took 2 bases from V and 3 from J; bases not matched to a gene: 1. This CDR3 comprises 13 residues. Germline loops: CDR1 LGHDT, CDR2 YNNKEL (reference sequence). The CDR3 bases are TGTGCCAGCAGCCAATACAGGGGCTACGAGCAGTACTTC. Its translation is CASSQYRGYEQYF.

The chain carries TRBV14 and TRBJ2-7; D remains unclear. Trimming left V 4 bases short and J 3 bases short, with 19 bases between. CDR1 is SGHDN and CDR2 is FVKESK in the germline V gene. This CDR3 spans 16 amino acids. CDR3 in amino acids: CASSPNPRNTDYEQYF. The CDR3, as DNA: TGTGCCAGCAGCCCGAACCCCCGCAACACCGACTACGAGCAGTACTTC.

V gene TRBV7-2 combines with J gene TRBJ2-5; TRBD2 matches 8 bases. Germline V lookup: CDR1 SGHTA, CDR2 FQGNSA. The CDR3 is made up of 17 amino acids. J lost 5 bases, V lost 6 bases, and 17 bases had no gene match. The CDR3 loop reads CASRMVGSSGFRETQYF. Written as DNA, the CDR3 is TGTGCCAGCAGGATGGTCGGCTCTAGCGGGTTCCGGGAGACCCAGTACTTC.

This clonotype has more than one count but fewer than ten. V usage is TRBV6-1 and J usage is TRBJ2-3, with TRBD2 as a possible D gene (7 bases). Trimming shortened V by 8 bases and J by 3 bases, and 21 bases separated the two germline ends. This CDR3 has 16 residues. Germline V gene sequence: CDR1 MNHNS, CDR2 SASEGT. The CDR3 bases are TGTGCCAGCGGTGCGGGGGCCCCTTTCGGGACAGATACGCAGTATTTT. Protein: CASGAGAPFGTDTQYF.

The chain combines TRBV4-3 with TRBJ2-1; the match to TRBD2 covers 13 bases. V shed 3 bases and J 0 bases; nucleotides not matched to a gene: 11. The CDR3 length is 20 residues. Germline V gene data show CDR1 as LGHNA and CDR2 as YSLEER. The CDR3 DNA reads TGCGCCAGCAGCCAGACTCCGCTCGGACTAGCGGGGGACTCCTACAATGAGCAGTTCTTC. It encodes CASSQTPLGLAGDSYNEQFF.

This clonotype was counted between two and nine times. The CDR3 spells CASGYLYQETQYF. CDR3 coding DNA: TGTGCCAGCGGATACCTGTACCAAGAGACCCAGTACTTC. The genes are TRBV2 and TRBJ2-5, with D unclear. The V and J ends lost 8 bases and 0 bases respectively, with 10 bases between them. Germline CDR1 SNHLY, CDR2 FYNNEI. CDR3 length: 13 amino acids.

The V gene is TRBV5-4, the J gene TRBJ1-4, with TRBD1 as a possible D gene (5 bases). The germline V and J ends were trimmed by 7 bases and 3 bases, with 13 bases remaining between them. Per germline, CDR1 SGHNT and CDR2 YYREEE (reference sequence). There are 14 residues in the CDR3. The CDR3 sequence: CASHSGGANEKLFF. The CDR3 DNA reads TGTGCCAGCCATTCGGGGGGAGCTAATGAAAAACTGTTTTTT.

The chain employs TRBV7-9 and TRBJ2-1; 11 bases map to TRBD2. CDR3 length equals 17 residues. V shed 5 bases, J shed 5 bases, and the junction held 11 bases outside the gene matches. Germline values: CDR1 SEHNR, CDR2 FQNEAQ (reference sequence). CDR3 in amino acids: CASSIGGLADLNNEQFF. In DNA form, the CDR3 reads TGTGCCAGCAGCATAGGGGGACTAGCGGATCTTAACAATGAGCAGTTCTTC. The variable domain in full, with the rest retrieved from reference TRBV7-9 and TRBJ2-1, is DTGVSQNPRHKITKRGQNVTFRCDPISEHNRLYWYRQTLGQGPEFLTYFQNEAQLEKSRLLSDRFSAERPKGSFSTLEIQRTEQGDSAMYLCASSIGGLADLNNEQFFGPGTRLTVL.

This clonotype has only a few counts. This sequence joins TRBV5-5 and TRBJ2-2; 10 positions agree with TRBD1. Germline V CDR1 and CDR2: SGHKS, YYEKEE (reference sequence). After removal of 4 bases from V and 0 bases from J, the junction contained 3 bases not matched to a gene. There are 16 residues in the CDR3. CDR3 bases: TGTGCCAGCAGCCCCGGGACAGGGGCGAACACCGGGGAGCTGTTTTTT. It is translated as CASSPGTGANTGELFF.

The chain joins TRBV20-1 to TRBJ2-1, with 12 bases aligning to TRBD2. Germline-derived CDR1 and CDR2 are DFQATT and SNEGSKA (reference sequence). The J segment lost 0 bases and the V segment lost 3 bases, leaving 24 bases of the junction unmatched. CDR3 length: 23 residues. The CDR3 reads CSARGFEAVELAGGKSSYNEQFF. The CDR3 coding sequence is TGCAGTGCTAGGGGGTTTGAGGCTGTGGAACTAGCGGGGGGCAAAAGCTCCTACAATGAGCAGTTCTTC.

This clonotype was seen repeatedly, ten times or more. The chain carries TRBV10-1 and TRBJ2-6; D is undetermined. CDR1 and CDR2 from the germline V gene are WNHNN and SYGVQD (reference sequence). There are 21 residues in the CDR3. Trimming left V 1 base short and J 0 bases short, with 22 bases between. DNA for the CDR3: TGCGCCAGCAGTGAGTACCCCCCGGGTGCAGTTATACACTCTGGGGCCAACGTCCTGACTTTC. Residues: CASSEYPPGAVIHSGANVLTF.

The chain recombines TRBV5-1 with TRBJ2-2; 9 bases are shared with TRBD1. After removal of 2 bases from V and 1 base from J, the junction contained 9 bases not matched to a gene. This CDR3 is built from 18 residues. CDR1 and CDR2 from the germline V gene are SGHRS and YFSETQ. CDR3 nucleotides: TGCGCCAGCAGCTTTGAAGGGGACAGGGACGGGAACACCGGGGAGCTGTTTTTT. Its translation: CASSFEGDRDGNTGELFF.

This chain links TRBV29-1 with TRBJ1-2; D gene uncertain. The germline V gene encodes CDR1 SQVTM and CDR2 ANQGSEA. The CDR3 loop spans 12 amino acids. Trimming left V 6 bases short and J 6 bases short, with 14 bases between. The CDR3 DNA reads as TGCAGCGTGGACGGGCGGCGGGATGGCTACACCTTC. Residues: CSVDGRRDGYTF.

This chain connects TRBV10-3 to TRBJ1-4, with D possibly TRBD1 on 5 matching bases. Germline CDR1 reads ENHRY; CDR2 reads SYGVKD. This CDR3 region has 15 residues. V lost 5 bases to trimming and J lost 3 bases, with 13 bases between them. The CDR3 protein is CAISQGGIPNEKLFF. In DNA form, the CDR3 reads TGTGCCATCAGTCAGGGAGGCATTCCTAATGAAAAACTGTTTTTT.

This clonotype was detected a few times. A read error may be the cause here, since a much bigger clone is one base away. This sequence joins TRBV2 and TRBJ2-5; D not certain. The CDR3 has 14 amino acids. CDR1 and CDR2 from the germline V gene are SNHLY and FYNNEI. CDR3 nucleotides: TGTGCCACGGTAGCTAACCCGTACCAAGAGCCCCAGTACTTC. Its protein product is CATVANPYQEPQYF. Filled out from reference TRBV2 and TRBJ2-5, the complete variable domain reads EPEVTQTPSHQVTQMGQEVILRCVPISNHLYFYWYRQILGQKVEFLVSFYNNEISEKSEIFDDQFSVERPDGSNFTLKIRSTKLEDSAMYFCATVANPYQEPQYFGPGTRLLVL.

This clonotype was counted only a few times. The chain has TRBV5-1 and TRBJ2-3; 7 bases align to TRBD1. J gave up 2 bases and V 7 bases, and 7 bases lay outside the gene matches. This CDR3 comprises 14 residues. Germline V gene sequence: CDR1 SGHRS, CDR2 YFSETQ. The CDR3 DNA follows: TGCGCCAGCGGCCCAGGGGGACCCACAGATACGCAGTATTTT. This gives the protein CASGPGGPTDTQYF.

A note on this clonotype: This may stem from a read error, because a much larger clone lies one nucleotide away. The chain combines TRBV5-6 with TRBJ2-1; TRBD1 matches at 8 bases. CDR3 length: 15 residues. Germline V CDR1 and CDR2: SGHDT, YYEEEE. The CDR3 DNA follows: TGTGCCAGCAGCTTGGTTGACAGGGGATACACTGAGCAGTTCTTC. It specifies CASSLVDRGYTEQFF. Full variable domain (outside the CDR3, taken from reference TRBV5-6 and TRBJ2-1): DAGVTQSPTHLIKTRGQQVTLRCSPKSGHDTVSWYQQALGQGPQFIFQYYEEEERQRGNFPDRFSGHQFPNYSSELNVNALLLGDSALYLCASSLVDRGYTEQFFGPGTRLTVL.

The V gene is TRBV20-1, the J gene TRBJ2-1, with D maybe TRBD1 (6 bases). The CDR3 is 11 amino acids. Trimming took off 3 bases at V and 12 bases at J, with 12 bases between the two ends. CDR1 and CDR2 (germline): DFQATT, SNEGSKA (reference sequence). The CDR3 protein is CSASREQGQFF. Written as DNA, the CDR3 is TGCAGTGCTAGCCGCGAACAGGGGCAGTTCTTC.

The chain uses TRBV4-2 and TRBJ2-4; 12 bases fit TRBD1. The J call may be faulty, since TRBJ2-7 better matches the DNA end. Per the germline V gene, CDR1 is LGHNA and CDR2 is YNFKEQ. This CDR3 contains 14 residues. CDR3 sequence: CASSPGTGGSEQYF. CDR3 bases: TGTGCCAGCAGCCCCGGGACAGGGGGCTCCGAGCAGTACTTC.

J is TRBJ1-4 and V is TRBV7-2; no clear D. Between the trimmed V and J ends, which lost 3 bases and 7 bases, there was a span of 9 bases. Germline V gene sequence: CDR1 SGHTA, CDR2 FQGNSA. CDR3 size: 13 residues. This CDR3 is CASSFGEFEKLFF. CDR3 nucleotide sequence: TGTGCCAGCAGCTTCGGGGAGTTTGAAAAACTGTTTTTT.

The V and J genes are TRBV24-1 and TRBJ2-2; 9 bases are a match to TRBD2. CDR3 length equals 16 residues. The V gene end was trimmed by 1 base and the J gene end by 4 bases; junction bases not matched to a gene: 3. Germline assignment: CDR1 KGHDR and CDR2 SFDVKD. The CDR3 spells CATSDFLAGSTGELFF. The CDR3 DNA sequence: TGTGCCACCAGTGATTTCCTAGCGGGGAGCACCGGGGAGCTGTTTTTT.

This clonotype has just a few counts. The chain joins TRBV5-6 to TRBJ2-5; 7 positions agree with TRBD1. This CDR3 has 15 residues. The germline V gene has CDR1 SGHDT and CDR2 YYEEEE. V trimming: 4 bases; J trimming: 0 bases; junction bases outside the gene matches: 6. CDR3 in DNA: TGTGCCAGCAGCCACAGGGGTCCCAACCAAGAGACCCAGTACTTC. Protein: CASSHRGPNQETQYF. Complete variable domain (other parts from reference TRBV5-6 and TRBJ2-5): DAGVTQSPTHLIKTRGQQVTLRCSPKSGHDTVSWYQQALGQGPQFIFQYYEEEERQRGNFPDRFSGHQFPNYSSELNVNALLLGDSALYLCASSHRGPNQETQYFGPGTRLLVL.